This TCR beta chain derives from a study of STAT5B mutations in CD4+ large granular lymphocyte leukemia. Findings and limits, study-wide: Approximately 25% of private leukemic clonotypes occurred rarely in other patients' non-leukemic repertoires.

Comment on this clone: Antigen: not known.

Here immunoSEQ multiplex PCR was the method, and the copy in TCRdb shows in-frame clones only, minus some. The table has about 31,000 clones, roughly 72% seen once. The clonotype was recovered from a human donor in good health. Material: CD4+ T cells from blood buffy coats.

The CDR3 nucleotides read TGTGCCAGCAGCTTAGTTGCGGGCGTGATTGTCTACACCTTC. Its protein is CASSLVAGVIVYTF. The chain links TRBV7-2 to TRBJ1-2; D is uncertain. Trimming stripped 1 base from V and 10 bases from J, with 16 bases between. The CDR3 totals 14 residues. Germline V gene lookup returns CDR1 SGHTA and CDR2 FQGNSA.